This T cell receptor (beta chain) was sequenced for a study of blood T cell repertoires in COVID-19 (dated by TCRdb to 2020 to 2022). Study-level background: The collaborator samples originated in the United States, Italy and Spain and spanned the acute and convalescent phases of COVID-19. The repertoires were made available in a free public database intended to serve as a resource for research on the immune response to SARS-CoV-2. A de-identified subject ID, COVID-19 status, age in years and sex were almost always included in the sample metadata. Where HLA class I and class II types were available, the types were taken from metadata supplied by the sample provider, not from assay-based typing. Samples were obtained from the ongoing ImmuneRACE study (first 160 participants) and from 1,000 to 1,500 subjects provided by 6 global collaborators. The material from the prospective study consisted of cDNA or gDNA derived from T cells, B-cell-depleted T cells, or PBMCs. Subjects who had been exposed to COVID-19, were actively infected with it, or had recovered from it provided the deeply sampled blood TCRbeta repertoires that made up the dataset.

Collaborating institutions collected whole blood in K2EDTA tubes following their own protocols. For TCRbeta analysis, collaborators shipped samples as frozen whole blood, isolated PBMCs, or DNA extracted from either of those sample types. For this clone: Its antigen is not yet known. Per-base qualities were not stored, and no clone one base away is much larger.

General conclusions and limits of the study: The amount of clinical and demographic metadata varied by source and participant and was provided uncurated.

TCRbeta CDR3 regions were amplified from genomic DNA using the immunoSEQ Assay, a bias-controlled multiplex PCR. The study's processing was this. The number of nucleated cells in each sample was estimated by amplification of reference gene primers within the assay. To quantify the absolute abundance of each unique TCRbeta CDR3 rearrangement, sequence reads were collapsed and filtered. For each sample, productive Simpson clonality was calculated by taking the square root of Simpson's diversity index across productive rearrangements. What TCRdb holds here is the immuneACCESS table cut down to in-frame rearrangements. Part of the clones is not present; checked against another copy, under half of the missing clones reflect an unresolved V gene, and the others are unexplained. The V and J calls and clone size come from that table; D and trimming were worked out from the DNA. This sample comprises about 38,000 clones, roughly 86% of them detected only once. Clones ranked in the top ten supply 5.5% to 8.5% of the sample.

The sequence came from a human donor in a cohort sampled during active COVID-19. Sequenced sample: peripheral blood.

The DNA sequence is TGTGCCAGCAGCGTAGTGGGGCAGGGGTTTGAGACCCAGTACTTC. The resulting protein is CASSVVGQGFETQYF. The rearranged segments are TRBV9 and TRBJ2-5; the D gene is perhaps TRBD1, from 6 matching bases. The CDR3, from cysteine to phenylalanine, totals 15 residues. Just CDR3 DNA is preserved here, 45 bases in frame from base 1. V drops 0 bases and J drops 5 bases, leaving 14 bases in between. CDR1 is given as SGDLS and CDR2 as YYNGEE, both from the germline V gene. With all but the CDR3 taken from the reference TRBV9 and TRBJ2-5 genes, the full variable domain is: DSGVTQTPKHLITATGQRVTLRCSPRSGDLSVYWYQQSLDQGLQFLIQYYNGEERAKGNILERFSAQQFPDLHSELNLSSLELGDSALYFCASSVVGQGFETQYFGPGTRLLVL.